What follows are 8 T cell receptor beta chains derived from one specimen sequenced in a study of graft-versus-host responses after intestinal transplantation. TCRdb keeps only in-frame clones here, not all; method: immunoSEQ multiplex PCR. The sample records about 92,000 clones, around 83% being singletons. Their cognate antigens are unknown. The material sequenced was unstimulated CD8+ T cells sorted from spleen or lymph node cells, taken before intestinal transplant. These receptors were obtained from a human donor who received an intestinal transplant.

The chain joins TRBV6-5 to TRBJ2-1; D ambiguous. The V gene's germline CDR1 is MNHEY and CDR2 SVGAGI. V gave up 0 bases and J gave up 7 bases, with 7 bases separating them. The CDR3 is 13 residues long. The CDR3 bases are TGTGCCAGCAGTTACTCGCGGAAGAATGAGCAGTTCTTC. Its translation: CASSYSRKNEQFF.

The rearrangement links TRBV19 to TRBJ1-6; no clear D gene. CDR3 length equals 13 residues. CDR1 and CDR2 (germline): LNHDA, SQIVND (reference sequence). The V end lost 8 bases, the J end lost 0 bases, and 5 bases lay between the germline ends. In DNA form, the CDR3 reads TGTGCCAGTTCCCTCTCCTATAATTCACCCCTCCACTTT. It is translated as CASSLSYNSPLHF. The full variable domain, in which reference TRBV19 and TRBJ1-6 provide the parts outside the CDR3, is DGGITQSPKYLFRKEGQNVTLSCEQNLNHDAMYWYRQDPGQGLRLIYYSQIVNDFQKGDIAEGYSVSREKKESFPLTVTSAQKNPTAFYLCASSLSYNSPLHFGNGTRLTVT.

For the CDR3, the DNA is TGTGCCAGTAGTAAGGCTTTTCCTTTCTTTTACAATGAGCAGTTCTTC. This sequence encodes CASSKAFPFFYNEQFF. V gene TRBV19 combines with J gene TRBJ2-1; D gene unclear. V was trimmed by 4 bases and J by 4 bases, leaving 17 bases between them. The germline gives CDR1 LNHDA, CDR2 SQIVND (reference sequence). The CDR3 consists of 16 residues.

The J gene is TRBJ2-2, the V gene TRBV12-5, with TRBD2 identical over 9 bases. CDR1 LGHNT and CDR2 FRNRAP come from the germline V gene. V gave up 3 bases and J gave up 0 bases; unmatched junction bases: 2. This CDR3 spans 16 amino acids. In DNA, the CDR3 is TGTGCTAGTGGTTTTTTAGCGGGGGCGAACACCGGGGAGCTGTTTTTT. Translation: CASGFLAGANTGELFF. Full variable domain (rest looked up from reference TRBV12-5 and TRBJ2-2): DARVTQTPRHKVTEMGQEVTMRCQPILGHNTVFWYRQTMMQGLELLAYFRNRAPLDDSGMPKDRFSAEMPDATLATLKIQPSEPRDSAVYFCASGFLAGANTGELFFGEGSRLTVL.

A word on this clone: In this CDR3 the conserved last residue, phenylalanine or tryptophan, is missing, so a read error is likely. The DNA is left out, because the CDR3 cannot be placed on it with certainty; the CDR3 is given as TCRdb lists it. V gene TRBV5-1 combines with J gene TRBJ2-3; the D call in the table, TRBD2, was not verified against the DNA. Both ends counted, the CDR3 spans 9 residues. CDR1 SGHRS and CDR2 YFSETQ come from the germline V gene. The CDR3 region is CASSHRLAR.

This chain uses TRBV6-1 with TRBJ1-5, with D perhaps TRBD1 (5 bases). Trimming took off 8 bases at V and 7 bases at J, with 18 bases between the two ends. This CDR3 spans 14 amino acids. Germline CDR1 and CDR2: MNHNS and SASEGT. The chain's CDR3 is CASLAGLGLQPQHF. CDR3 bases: TGTGCCAGCCTAGCCGGGCTGGGACTACAGCCCCAGCATTTT.

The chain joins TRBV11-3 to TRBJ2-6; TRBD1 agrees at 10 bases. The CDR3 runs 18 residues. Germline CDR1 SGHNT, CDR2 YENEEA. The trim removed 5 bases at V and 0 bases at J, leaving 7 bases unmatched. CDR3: CASSPGTGVRSGANVLTF. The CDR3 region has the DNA TGTGCCAGCAGCCCAGGGACAGGGGTGCGCTCTGGGGCCAACGTCCTGACTTTC. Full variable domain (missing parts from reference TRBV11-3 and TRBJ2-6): EAGVVQSPRYKIIEKKQPVAFWCNPISGHNTLYWYLQNLGQGPELLIRYENEEAVDDSQLPKDRFSAERLKGVDSTLKIQPAELGDSAVYLCASSPGTGVRSGANVLTFGAGSRLTVL.

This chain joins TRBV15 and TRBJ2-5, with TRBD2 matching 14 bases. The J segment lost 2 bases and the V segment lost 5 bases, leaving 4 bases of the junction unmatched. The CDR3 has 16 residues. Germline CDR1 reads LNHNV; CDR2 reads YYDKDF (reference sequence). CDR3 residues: CATSSGLAGEQETQYF. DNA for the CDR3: TGTGCCACCAGCTCGGGACTAGCGGGAGAGCAAGAGACCCAGTACTTC. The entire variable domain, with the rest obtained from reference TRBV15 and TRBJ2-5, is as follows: DAMVIQNPRYQVTQFGKPVTLSCSQTLNHNVMYWYQQKSSQAPKLLFHYYDKDFNNEADTPDNFQSRRPNTSFCFLDIRSPGLGDTAMYLCATSSGLAGEQETQYFGPGTRLLVL.